This entry describes one T cell receptor (beta chain). This record belongs to a study of blood T cell repertoires in COVID-19. Across the whole study: From the United States, Italy and Spain came samples of acute and convalescent COVID-19. T cells, B-cell-depleted T cells, or PBMCs supplied cDNA or gDNA.

Per germline, CDR1 MNHEY and CDR2 SVGAGI. This CDR3 region has 15 residues. V dropped 6 bases and J dropped 4; count of bases not matched to a gene: 6. In the source study's methods: Scientists estimated how many nucleated cells there were by amplifying reference gene primers. Profiling relied on immunoSEQ multiplex PCR, and the TCRdb table lists in-frame clones only, not all of them. The V and J calls and clone size come from that table; D and trimming were worked out from the DNA. The data show around 300,000 clones, over 85% seen once. The genes are TRBV6-5 and TRBJ2-7, with 13 bases matching TRBD2. Sequenced material: PBMCs or T cells enriched from blood (not recorded which). The TCR sequence derives from a woman aged 30 to 39 who had recovered from COVID-19. The DNA of the CDR3 is TGTGCCAGCAGACAAATGACTAGCGGGAGGTACGAGCAGTACTTC. Translation: CASRQMTSGRYEQYF.